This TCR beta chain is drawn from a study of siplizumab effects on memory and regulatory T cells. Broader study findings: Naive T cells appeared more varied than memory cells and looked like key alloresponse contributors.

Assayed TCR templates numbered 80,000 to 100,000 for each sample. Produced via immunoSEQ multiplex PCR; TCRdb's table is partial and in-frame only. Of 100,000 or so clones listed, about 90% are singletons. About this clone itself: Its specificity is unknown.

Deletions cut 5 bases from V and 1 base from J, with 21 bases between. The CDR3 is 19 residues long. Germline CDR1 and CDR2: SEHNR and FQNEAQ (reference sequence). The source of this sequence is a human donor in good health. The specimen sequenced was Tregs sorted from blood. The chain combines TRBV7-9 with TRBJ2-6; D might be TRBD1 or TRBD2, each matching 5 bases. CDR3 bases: TGTGCCAGCAGCAGTAGCTTAGGACAAGGAGGATCTGGGGCCAACGTCCTGACTTTC. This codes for CASSSSLGQGGSGANVLTF.